This entry lists 6 T cell receptor beta chains sequenced from one sample in a study of spatial heterogeneity in lung cancer. TCRdb used MiXCR to reprocess the 5' RACE reads, holding one entry per CDR3 protein. The sample has 20,000 to 30,000 distinct CDR3 sequences, around 4.6% seen once. Time point here: sample taken at primary tumor resection. This sample comprised PBMCs, obtained at surgery. Receptors were obtained from a male donor with early-stage non-small cell lung cancer.

The sample holds a few counts of this clonotype. V and J are TRBV5-6 and TRBJ2-2; D uncertain. V lost 1 base and J 1 base, leaving 5 bases between the germline ends. The CDR3 length is 14 residues. Germline CDR1 reads SGHDT; CDR2 reads YYEEEE. The CDR3 loop reads CASSLNRNTGELFF. The CDR3 nucleotides read TGTGCCAGCAGCTTGAACAGGAACACCGGGGAGCTGTTTTTT.

This clonotype showed up many times. J is TRBJ2-3 and V is TRBV27, with TRBD2 matching 11 bases. The CDR3 consists of 15 residues. The junction had 5 bases not matched to a gene; V was cut back by 4 bases and J by 5 bases. CDR1 and CDR2 from the germline V gene are MNHEY and SMNVEV (reference sequence). The DNA for the CDR3 is TGTGCCAGCAGTTCACTAGCGGGGGCCATAGATACGCAGTATTTT. Translation gives CASSSLAGAIDTQYF.

This clonotype was recorded at least ten times. The DNA for the CDR3 is TGTGCCAGCATCACGAAGACGGTAAGCTCCTACAATGAGCAGTTCTTC. Translated: CASITKTVSSYNEQFF. The chain joins TRBV12-3 or TRBV12-4 to TRBJ2-1; D remains ambiguous. V was shortened by 7 bases and J by 0 bases, with 16 bases between the two germline ends. The CDR3 extends over 16 amino acids.

Only a few counts were recorded for this clonotype. V is TRBV18 and J is TRBJ2-2; TRBD2 might be the D (5 bases). In germline, CDR1 is KGHSH, CDR2 LQKENI. V lost 2 bases, J lost 3 bases, and 7 bases lay in between. The CDR3 covers 14 residues. For the CDR3, the DNA is TGTGCCAGCTCACCAACGGGGTACACCGGGGAGCTGTTTTTT. Translating gives CASSPTGYTGELFF.

This clonotype was detected ten times or more. The genes are TRBV10-3 and TRBJ1-5; perhaps TRBD1 as D (5 bases). Germline CDR1 ENHRY, CDR2 SYGVKD. This CDR3 is 13 amino acids long. The V gene lost 5 bases and the J gene lost 5 bases, with 10 bases spanning the gap. In DNA form, the CDR3 reads TGTGCCATCAGTCGACAGTACGATCAGCCCCAGCATTTT. Translated, it gives CAISRQYDQPQHF.

This clonotype appeared many times. V usage is TRBV6-6 and J usage is TRBJ2-7; D call uncertain. Germline V gene sequence: CDR1 MNHNY, CDR2 SVGAGI (reference sequence). This CDR3 is 13 amino acids long. Trimming pared 2 bases from V and 4 bases from J, leaving 9 bases between. This chain's CDR3 is CASSYLYRYEQYF. The CDR3 nucleotides read TGTGCCAGCAGTTACCTCTATAGGTACGAGCAGTACTTC.